Each of the 7 T cell receptor beta chains below was sequenced from the same sample in a study of TET2 disruption in CD19-targeted CAR T cells. As to treatment: autologous CTL019 cells: CD19 CAR with 4-1BB and CD3 zeta domains. Clones were sequenced by immunoSEQ multiplex PCR, and TCRdb holds only the in-frame ones, with some missing. The sample includes tens of thousands of clones. Their antigens remain unidentified. The sample here was CD8- CAR+ T cells sorted from cultured blood T cells, taken for CD19 CAR T cell therapy. Subset of the sample: CD8-negative CAR-positive T cells from the infusion product. Receptors were obtained from a man between 70 and 80 years old with chronic lymphocytic leukemia.

On this clone: The read stops 3 residues short of the end of the CDR3; the missing end is completed from the germline J gene. This chain links TRBV7-7 with TRBJ2-1; the D is unclear. The CDR3 loop spans 13 amino acids. CDR1 and CDR2 (germline): SSHAT, FNYEAQ (reference sequence). The ends were cut back, 4 bases at V and 4 bases at J, with 8 bases in the middle. CDR3 sequence reads: CASSSQVYNEQFF. The sequenced part of the CDR3 DNA is TGTGCCAGCAGCTCGCAGGTTTACAATGAG.

As concerns this clone: With the read ending 3 residues before the CDR3 end, the germline J gene is used to fill in that end. The chain uses TRBV20-1 and TRBJ2-1, with a tentative D call TRBD2 (6 bases). Germline CDR1 DFQATT, CDR2 SNEGSKA (reference sequence). V lost 1 base, J lost 7 bases, and 14 bases lay in between. The CDR3 loop spans 14 amino acids. The DNA read from the CDR3 is TGCAGTGCTAGAGGTGAGGAGGGGCGGAATGAG. Translation: CSARGEEGRNE. The entire CDR3 protein reads CSARGEEGRNEQFF.

As concerns this clone: The read comes to an end 3 residues before the CDR3 does, leaving the germline J gene to fill in the end. The V call is TRBV10-3, the J call TRBJ1-2; no definite D call. Trimming stripped 2 bases from V and 6 bases from J, with 10 bases between. Germline loops: CDR1 ENHRY, CDR2 SYGVKD. The CDR3 is 13 amino acids. The DNA read from the CDR3 is TGTGCCATCAGTGAGGGCAGAGACAATGGC. This translates into CAISEGRDNG. The whole CDR3 protein is CAISEGRDNGYTF.

Concerning this clone: The CDR3 is cut off 3 residues early in the read; its end comes from the germline J gene. The chain couples TRBV6-4 to TRBJ1-2; TRBD1 agrees at 8 bases. The V gene's germline CDR1 is MRHNA and CDR2 SNTAGT. The CDR3 totals 13 residues. The trim removed 6 bases at V and 3 bases at J, leaving 3 bases unmatched. CDR3: CASRETGDYGYTF. The part of the CDR3 DNA that was read is TGTGCCAGCAGGGAGACAGGGGACTATGGC.

About this clone: The CDR3 extends 3 residues past the end of the read, so its final part is completed from the germline J gene. Other DNA sequences within the sample encode an identical CDR3. The chain employs TRBV6-4 and TRBJ1-2, with 7 positions matching TRBD1. Germline CDR1 reads MRHNA; CDR2 reads SNTAGT. The CDR3 loop spans 17 amino acids. V lost 0 bases and J lost 4; bases outside the gene matches: 11. The CDR3 loop is CASSDSTGPGAFYGYTF. CDR3 DNA, as far as it was read: TGTGCCAGCAGTGACTCGACAGGGCCCGGCGCCTTCTATGGC.

The CDR3 region is CASSFGQGVDNEQFF. CDR3 DNA (partial): TGTGCCAGCAGCTTCGGGCAGGGGGTGGACAATGAG. V and J are TRBV5-5 and TRBJ2-1; 7 nucleotides align to TRBD1. The read finishes 3 residues shy of the CDR3 end, and the germline J gene is used to complete it. V lost 2 bases and J lost 5; bases outside the gene matches: 7. CDR1 SGHKS and CDR2 YYEKEE come from the germline V gene (reference sequence). CDR3 size: 15 residues.

A remark on this clone: The CDR3 is cut off 3 residues early in the read; its end comes from the germline J gene. This chain links TRBV7-9 with TRBJ2-1; 12 bases map to TRBD2. The CDR3 length is 13 residues. CDR1 and CDR2 (germline): SEHNR, FQNEAQ (reference sequence). The CDR3 sequence: CSKGLAGSNEQFF. Partial CDR3 DNA: TGTTCCAAGGGACTAGCGGGTTCTAATGAG.